This T cell receptor (beta chain) is drawn from a study of blood T cell repertoires in COVID-19. Study summary: Donors in the United States, Italy and Spain gave samples during acute or convalescent COVID-19.

Original processing methods: Reference gene primer amplification gave estimated nucleated cell counts. Sequencing used immunoSEQ multiplex PCR; TCRdb keeps in-frame clones, though not all of them. V and J calls and clone size follow that table, whereas D and trimming were derived from the DNA. Counted here are a few hundred thousand clones, over 85% occurring once; the ten biggest clones make up 11%. The sequence was collected from a young woman with COVID-19, enrolled during active disease. Sequenced: peripheral blood.

This chain's CDR3 is CASSFRRYGYTF. CDR3 sequence (DNA): TGTGCCAGCAGTTTTAGGCGGTATGGCTACACCTTC. The chain recombines TRBV12-3 or TRBV12-4 with TRBJ1-2; no clear D gene. This CDR3 spans 12 amino acids. V was trimmed by 3 bases and J by 5 bases, leaving 7 bases between them.